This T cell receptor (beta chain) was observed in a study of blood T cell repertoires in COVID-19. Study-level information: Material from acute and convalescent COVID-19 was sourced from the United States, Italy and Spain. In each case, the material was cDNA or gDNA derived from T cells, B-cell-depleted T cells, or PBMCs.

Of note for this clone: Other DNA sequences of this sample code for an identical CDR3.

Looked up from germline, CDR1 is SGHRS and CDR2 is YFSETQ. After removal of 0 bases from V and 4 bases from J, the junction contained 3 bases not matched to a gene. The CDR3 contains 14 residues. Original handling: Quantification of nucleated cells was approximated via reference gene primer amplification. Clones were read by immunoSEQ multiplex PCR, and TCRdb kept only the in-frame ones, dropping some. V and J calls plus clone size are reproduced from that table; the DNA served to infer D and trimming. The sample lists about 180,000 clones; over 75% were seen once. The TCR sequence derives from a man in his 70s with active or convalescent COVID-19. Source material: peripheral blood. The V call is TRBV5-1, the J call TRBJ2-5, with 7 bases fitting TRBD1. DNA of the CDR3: TGCGCCAGCAGCTTGGATACAGGGGTAGAGACCCAGTACTTC. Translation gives CASSLDTGVETQYF.